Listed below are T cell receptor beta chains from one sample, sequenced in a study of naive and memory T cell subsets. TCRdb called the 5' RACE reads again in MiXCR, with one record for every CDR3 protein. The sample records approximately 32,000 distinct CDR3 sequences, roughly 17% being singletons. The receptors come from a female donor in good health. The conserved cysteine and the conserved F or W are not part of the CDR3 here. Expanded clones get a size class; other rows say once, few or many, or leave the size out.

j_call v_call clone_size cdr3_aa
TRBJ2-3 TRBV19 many ASSMEGSGGTDTQY
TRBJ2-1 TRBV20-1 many SASIKGAGYNEQF
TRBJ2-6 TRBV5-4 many ASSARSGTGGSGANVLT
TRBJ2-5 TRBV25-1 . ASGLGGRETQY
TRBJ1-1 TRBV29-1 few SVGTGTEAF
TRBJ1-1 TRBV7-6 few ASSAGQGYRNTEAF
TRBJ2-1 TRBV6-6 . ASSYDSVREQF
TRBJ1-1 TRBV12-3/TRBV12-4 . ASSPIGPVGQRVEAF
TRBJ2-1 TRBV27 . ASSSGTGSNEQF
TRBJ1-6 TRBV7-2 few ASSLGQGAVSPLH
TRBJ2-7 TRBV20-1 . SARGDLKDYYEQY
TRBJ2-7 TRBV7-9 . ASSLSLSEQY
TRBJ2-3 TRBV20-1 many SAPRVEAGDTDTQY
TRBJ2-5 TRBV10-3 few AIRERGEETQY
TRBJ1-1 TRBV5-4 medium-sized ASRSTGWDTEAF
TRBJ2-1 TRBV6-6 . ASSSDLSGGFFNEQF
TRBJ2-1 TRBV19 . ASIGGPRYNEQF
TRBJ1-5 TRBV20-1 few SVTGGLNQPQH
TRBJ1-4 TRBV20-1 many SAKTMGEKLF
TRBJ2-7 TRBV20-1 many SAGIAPQPYEQY
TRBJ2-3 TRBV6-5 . ASSYSRREDTQY
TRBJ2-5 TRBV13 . ASSPRTGGSQETQY
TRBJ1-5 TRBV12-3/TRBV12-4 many ASSEGSSGNQPQH
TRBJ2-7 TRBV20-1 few SAHPPGGAYEQY
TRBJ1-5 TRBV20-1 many SARGDSDQPQH
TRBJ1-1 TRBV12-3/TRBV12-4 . ASSPFRVVFGAF
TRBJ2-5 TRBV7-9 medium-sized ASSSPLEVAGAPETQY
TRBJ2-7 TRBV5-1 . ASSLTGTASYEQY
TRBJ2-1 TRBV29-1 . SVDPRRTGSGEQF
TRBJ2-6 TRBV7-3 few ASTLGPSGANVLT
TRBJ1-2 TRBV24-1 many ATSDATGGRSSYT
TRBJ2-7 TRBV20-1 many SALELISGGYNSYEQY
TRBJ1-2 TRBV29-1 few SVEGLGQGYYGYT
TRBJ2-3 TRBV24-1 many ATSPPGPADTQY
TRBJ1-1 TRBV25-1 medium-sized ASSEYGQGGTEAF
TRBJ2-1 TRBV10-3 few AISAPRGGESSYNEQF
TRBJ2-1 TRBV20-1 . SARGLAGGSTYNEQF
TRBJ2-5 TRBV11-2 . ASSLGTGREETQY
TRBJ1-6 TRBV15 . ATSRDANNSPLH
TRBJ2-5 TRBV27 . ASSLKNPQETQY
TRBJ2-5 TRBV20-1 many STIGATGVETQY
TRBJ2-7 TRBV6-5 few ASSSRGASYEQY
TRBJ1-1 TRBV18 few ASSPLEGQGAEAF
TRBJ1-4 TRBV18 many ASSRQTGATNEKLF
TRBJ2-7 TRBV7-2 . ASGHRGFGEQY
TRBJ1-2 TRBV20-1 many SARRQDNYGYT
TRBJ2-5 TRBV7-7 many ASTPLTDGQETQY
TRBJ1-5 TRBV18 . ASSLQDSNQPQH
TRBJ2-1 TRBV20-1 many SASKTAGRGSEQF
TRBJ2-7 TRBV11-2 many ASSYRGYEQY
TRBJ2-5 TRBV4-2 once ASSQGLEETQY
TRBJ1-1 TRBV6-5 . ASSPTGTEAF
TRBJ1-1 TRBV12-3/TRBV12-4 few ASSSVETGVTEAF
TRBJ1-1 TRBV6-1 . ASSEARGGGAEAF
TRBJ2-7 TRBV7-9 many ASSLARDRWY